This T cell receptor (beta chain) derives from a study of cytomegalovirus exposure and HLA in healthy donors. CDR1 and CDR2 from the germline V gene are DFQATT and SNEGSKA (reference sequence). The CDR3 has 11 amino acids. V gave up 6 bases and J gave up 4 bases; unmatched junction bases: 2. This clone is a singleton in its sample. The antigen is unknown. Overall study findings and caveats: Presence/absence analyses took donor sequencing depth as roughly uniform.

The PCR used 60 Vbeta and 13 Jbeta primers. TCRdb keeps only in-frame clones here, not all; method: immunoSEQ multiplex PCR. The profile shows about 140,000 clones, around 84% of them singletons. This receptor was identified in a man aged 50-59 years in good health and CMV-seronegative. This sequence joins TRBV20-1 and TRBJ2-7; 8 bases are shared with TRBD1. The sample was PBMCs. CDR3 nucleotides: TGCAGTGCACGGACAGGGTACGAGCAGTACTTC. This sequence encodes CSARTGYEQYF.